A few counts support the clone carrying this TCR beta chain. The sample comes from a study of T cell repertoires in aging, cancer and after chemotherapy. TRB rearrangements spanning V, D and J were amplified using mixed TRB-A/B primers. A single record per CDR3 protein comes from TCRdb applying MiXCR to the multiplex PCR reads. The data hold fewer than 6,000 distinct CDR3 sequences, with around a third observed a single time. The template was genomic DNA from peripheral blood, not RNA. Material for sequencing was blood. This sequence was found in a human donor with a blood cancer.

CDR3 loop: CASSIGPGQGSSYEQYF. The CDR3 coding sequence is TGTGCCAGTAGTATAGGGCCGGGACAGGGGAGCTCCTACGAGCAGTACTTC. The genes are TRBV19 and TRBJ2-7, with 10 bases lining up with TRBD1. CDR1 and CDR2 from the germline V gene are LNHDA and SQIVND (reference sequence). V lost 1 base and J lost 0; bases outside the gene matches: 6. This CDR3 is built from 17 residues.